Below are 17 T cell receptor beta chains sequenced from a single sample in a study of cytomegalovirus exposure and HLA in healthy donors (dated by TCRdb to the late 2010s). The library was prepared using the immunoSEQ multiplex PCR assay. For the multiplex PCR, a mixture combining 60 forward primers for TCR Vbeta segments and 13 reverse primers for TCR Jbeta segments was used. TCRdb provides this immuneACCESS table in a form limited to in-frame rearrangements. Some clones are lacking; in checked studies, under half of them reflect an unresolved V gene, and why the rest are absent is not known. Present in this sample are roughly 130,000 clones, 75% to 90% of which were seen just once. Of the sample, 5.9% is held by the ten largest clones. Sequenced sample: PBMCs. Receptor source: a woman aged 40 to 50 in good health and CMV-seropositive.

The chain uses TRBV7-9 and TRBJ1-2; the D is unclear. CDR1 and CDR2 from the germline V gene are SEHNR and FQNEAQ (reference sequence). The V end lost 1 base, the J end lost 7 bases, and 7 bases lay between the germline ends. The length of the CDR3 is 12 residues. CDR3 nucleotide sequence: TGTGCCAGCAGCTTAGACGAGCTTGGCTACACCTTC. Translated: CASSLDELGYTF.

This CDR3 reads CASSQDRGQPQHF. The CDR3 DNA sequence: TGTGCCAGCAGCCAGGACAGGGGCCAGCCCCAGCATTTT. The chain has TRBV11-2 and TRBJ1-5; 9 bases are a match to TRBD1. The CDR3 sequence is 13 residues long. Germline V gene lookup returns CDR1 SGHAT and CDR2 FQNNGV. With 5 bases clipped from V and 7 bases from J, the junction kept 3 bases outside the gene matches.

This chain links TRBV19 with TRBJ1-2, with 8 bases aligning to TRBD1. The germline V gene has CDR1 LNHDA and CDR2 SQIVND (reference sequence). The CDR3 has 12 residues. The junction had 6 bases not matched to a gene; V was cut back by 7 bases and J by 8 bases. The DNA for the CDR3 is TGTGCCAGTATGACAGGGGATCGAGGCTACACCTTC. As protein: CASMTGDRGYTF.

This chain links TRBV14 with TRBJ2-3; D uncertain. Germline V gives CDR1 SGHDN, CDR2 FVKESK. The CDR3 is 14 amino acids. Trimming shortened V by 0 bases and J by 2 bases, and 6 bases separated the two germline ends. The DNA for the CDR3 is TGTGCCAGCAGCCAAGATTACATCACAGATACGCAGTATTTT. Amino acids: CASSQDYITDTQYF.

The table lists this clone with a few counts. This chain joins TRBV6-1 and TRBJ1-4, with TRBD1 as a possible D gene (6 bases). Deletions cut 0 bases from V and 0 bases from J, with 11 bases between. Germline CDR1 reads MNHNS; CDR2 reads SASEGT. The CDR3 consists of 17 residues. CDR3 residues: CASSEAYRAATNEKLFF. The CDR3 nucleotides read TGTGCCAGCAGTGAAGCGTACAGGGCTGCAACTAATGAAAAACTGTTTTTT.

J is TRBJ1-2 and V is TRBV5-1; 11 positions agree with TRBD1. The germline V gene has CDR1 SGHRS and CDR2 YFSETQ. This CDR3 spans 14 amino acids. The trim removed 2 bases at V and 8 bases at J, leaving 5 bases unmatched. CDR3 sequence (DNA): TGCGCCAGCAGCTTCGAGGGGACAGGGGGAGGCTACACCTTC. The encoded protein is CASSFEGTGGGYTF.

The gene calls are TRBV5-1 and TRBJ2-2, with D possibly TRBD1 on 6 matching bases. The CDR3 spans 15 residues. Trimming pared 4 bases from V and 2 bases from J, leaving 12 bases between. CDR1 and CDR2 from the germline V gene are SGHRS and YFSETQ. This CDR3 reads CASSPDSINTGELFF. For the CDR3, the DNA is TGCGCCAGCAGCCCGGACAGCATTAACACCGGGGAGCTGTTTTTT. The full variable domain, with the rest looked up from reference TRBV5-1 and TRBJ2-2, is KAGVTQTPRYLIKTRGQQVTLSCSPISGHRSVSWYQQTPGQGLQFLFEYFSETQRNKGNFPGRFSGRQFSNSRSEMNVSTLELGDSALYLCASSPDSINTGELFFGEGSRLTVL.

The table lists this clone with a few counts. V usage is TRBV9 and J usage is TRBJ2-3; the match to TRBD1 covers 8 bases. Germline V gene data show CDR1 as SGDLS and CDR2 as YYNGEE. There are 15 residues in the CDR3. The V segment lost 3 bases and the J segment 2 bases; nucleotides outside the gene matches: 5. The CDR3 spells CASSADRGATDTQYF. In DNA form, the CDR3 reads TGTGCCAGCAGCGCAGACAGGGGCGCCACAGATACGCAGTATTTT.

CDR3: CASRGLNSGNTIYF. In DNA, the CDR3 is TGCGCCAGCAGGGGACTCAACTCTGGAAACACCATATATTTT. The chain links TRBV10-2 to TRBJ1-3, with D perhaps TRBD1 (5 bases). Germline V CDR1 and CDR2: WSHSY, SAAADI. V was trimmed by 6 bases and J by 0 bases, leaving 9 bases between them. The CDR3 runs 14 residues.

The chain has TRBV19 and TRBJ1-1, with 7 bases that match TRBD1. This CDR3 spans 13 amino acids. Germline trimming cut 10 bases from V and 0 bases from J; bases unmatched to any gene: 5. Germline values: CDR1 LNHDA, CDR2 SQIVND (reference sequence). The CDR3 loop reads CATATGMNTEAFF. CDR3 DNA sequence: TGTGCCACTGCGACAGGGATGAACACTGAAGCTTTCTTT.

This sequence joins TRBV6-6 and TRBJ2-7, with 8 bases that match TRBD1. Per the germline V gene, CDR1 is MNHNY and CDR2 is SVGAGI (reference sequence). V lost 2 bases, J lost 0 bases, and 6 bases stayed unmatched. The CDR3 covers 16 residues. The CDR3 here is CASSYPQGAFSYEQYF. The CDR3 DNA is TGTGCCAGCAGTTACCCTCAGGGGGCTTTCTCCTACGAGCAGTACTTC.

This clone was found a few times. V is TRBV18 and J is TRBJ2-6; 7 bases match TRBD1. In germline, CDR1 is KGHSH, CDR2 LQKENI. V shed 3 bases, J shed 2 bases, and the junction held 4 bases outside the gene matches. The CDR3 covers 16 residues. The CDR3 reads CASSPGTAAGANVLTF. Written as DNA, the CDR3 is TGTGCCAGCTCACCCGGGACAGCCGCTGGGGCCAACGTCCTGACTTTC.

This chain connects TRBV29-1 to TRBJ2-1; 10 nucleotides align to TRBD1. Per germline, CDR1 SQVTM and CDR2 ANQGSEA. The CDR3 has 13 amino acids. Trimming took 5 bases from V and 9 from J; bases not matched to a gene: 7. The CDR3 DNA follows: TGCAGCGTTAGTGGGACAGGGGATGGTGAGCAGTTCTTC. Protein sequence: CSVSGTGDGEQFF.

This clone was observed a few times. The chain links TRBV19 to TRBJ2-2; the match to TRBD2 covers 13 bases. V lost 6 bases and J lost 5; bases outside the gene matches: 9. CDR1 is LNHDA and CDR2 is SQIVND in the germline V gene (reference sequence). This CDR3 has 17 amino acids. The CDR3 is CASSDPGLAGRTGELFF. The CDR3 region has the DNA TGTGCCAGTAGCGACCCGGGACTAGCGGGACGGACCGGGGAGCTGTTTTTT.

The J gene is TRBJ1-5, the V gene TRBV28; tentative D call: TRBD1 (5 bases). CDR3 size: 15 residues. V was shortened by 1 base and J by 5 bases, with 12 bases between the two germline ends. Per the germline V gene, CDR1 is MDHEN and CDR2 is SYDVKM. This CDR3 reads CASSLFAGPHQPQHF. The CDR3 DNA is TGTGCCAGCAGTTTATTTGCAGGGCCGCATCAGCCCCAGCATTTT.

The gene calls are TRBV2 and TRBJ2-1; 7 bases are a match to TRBD2. The germline V gene encodes CDR1 SNHLY and CDR2 FYNNEI. The CDR3 has 15 amino acids. With 8 bases clipped from V and 4 bases from J, the junction kept 11 bases outside the gene matches. As DNA, the CDR3 is TGTGCCAGCTCTCGGGCGGGGGTTGGATACAATGAGCAGTTCTTC. This translates into CASSRAGVGYNEQFF.

The rearrangement links TRBV6-1 to TRBJ1-1; possible D gene TRBD1, 5 bases. Trimming took off 6 bases at V and 1 base at J, with 15 bases between the two ends. The CDR3 runs to 15 residues. The germline CDR1 and CDR2 sequences are MNHNS and SASEGT. The CDR3 reads CASRIYDGQNTEAFF. The CDR3 DNA follows: TGTGCCAGCAGGATATACGACGGACAGAACACTGAAGCTTTCTTT.